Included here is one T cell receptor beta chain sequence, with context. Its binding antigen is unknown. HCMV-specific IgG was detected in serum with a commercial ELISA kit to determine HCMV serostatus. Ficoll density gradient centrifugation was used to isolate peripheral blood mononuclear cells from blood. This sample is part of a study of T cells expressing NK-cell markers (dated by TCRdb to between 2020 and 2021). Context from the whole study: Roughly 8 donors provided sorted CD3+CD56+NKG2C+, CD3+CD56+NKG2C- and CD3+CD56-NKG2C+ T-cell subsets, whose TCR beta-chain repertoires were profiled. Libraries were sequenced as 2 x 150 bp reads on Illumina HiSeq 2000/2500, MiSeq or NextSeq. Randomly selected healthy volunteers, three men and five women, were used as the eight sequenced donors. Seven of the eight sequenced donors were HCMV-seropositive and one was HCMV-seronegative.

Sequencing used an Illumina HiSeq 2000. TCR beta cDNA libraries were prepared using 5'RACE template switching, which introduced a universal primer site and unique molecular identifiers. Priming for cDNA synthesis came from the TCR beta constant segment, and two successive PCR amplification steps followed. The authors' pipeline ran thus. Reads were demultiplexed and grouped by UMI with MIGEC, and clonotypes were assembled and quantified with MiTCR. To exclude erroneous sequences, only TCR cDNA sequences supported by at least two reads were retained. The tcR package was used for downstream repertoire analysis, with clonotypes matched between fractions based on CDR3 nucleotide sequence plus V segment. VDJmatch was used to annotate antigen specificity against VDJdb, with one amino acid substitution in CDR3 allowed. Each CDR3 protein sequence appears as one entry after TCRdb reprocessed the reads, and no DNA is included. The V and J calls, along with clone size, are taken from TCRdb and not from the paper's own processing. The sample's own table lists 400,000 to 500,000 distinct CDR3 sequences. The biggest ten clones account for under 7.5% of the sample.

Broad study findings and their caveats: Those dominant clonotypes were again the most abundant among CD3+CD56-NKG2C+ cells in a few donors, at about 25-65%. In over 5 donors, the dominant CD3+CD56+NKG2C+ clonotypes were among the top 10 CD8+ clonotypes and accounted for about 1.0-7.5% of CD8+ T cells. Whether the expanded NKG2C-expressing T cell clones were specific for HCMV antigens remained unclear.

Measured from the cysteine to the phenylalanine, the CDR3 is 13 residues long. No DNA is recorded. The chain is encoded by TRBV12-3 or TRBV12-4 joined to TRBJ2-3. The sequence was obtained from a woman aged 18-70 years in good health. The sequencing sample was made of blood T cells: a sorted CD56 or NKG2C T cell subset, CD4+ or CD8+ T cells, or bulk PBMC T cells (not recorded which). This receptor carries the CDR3 CASSLSFTDTQYF.